This TCR beta chain was sequenced for a study of T-cell reconstitution after alpha-beta-depleted transplantation in children. Study results and caveats: Expanded graft clones numbering several hundred reportedly gave rise to alpha-beta T cells about two months after transplant. Diversity and T-cell counts at one year after transplant derived mostly from new T cells. For some patients, TCRbeta diversity was high at day 60 because of recipient T cells and thymic progenitors that survived.

CDR3 length: 15 residues. In germline, CDR1 is MNHEY, CDR2 SMNVEV (reference sequence). Trimming removed 6 bases from V and 2 bases from J, with 14 bases in between. Library preparation (for TCRbeta) was performed with unique molecular identifiers. One entry per CDR3 protein, called by TCRdb with MiXCR from the PCR reads. The sample gives approximately 500,000 distinct CDR3 sequences, about 10% of which show up once; 2% is in the top ten. This clonotype was counted a few times. What it binds is unknown. V usage is TRBV27 and J usage is TRBJ1-5; D remains unclear. The receptor comes from a child aged 2-15 years with inherited bone marrow failure, due to receive a stem cell transplant. The sequencing used PBMCs, collected before TCRalphabeta/CD19-depleted stem cell transplant. CDR3 amino acids: CASSSWGAGNQPQHF. The CDR3 bases are TGTGCCAGCAGCTCATGGGGTGCTGGCAATCAGCCCCAGCATTTT.